This entry features one T cell receptor (beta chain) sequence. Germline V gives CDR1 SGHVS, CDR2 FQNEAQ. V was cut by 5 bases and J by 6 bases, with 10 bases left in between. The CDR3 length is 12 residues. The entry originates in a study of cytomegalovirus exposure and HLA in healthy donors. PCR was performed using 60 Vbeta and 13 Jbeta primers. Data came from immunoSEQ multiplex PCR; TCRdb stores just in-frame clones and leaves some out. The sample includes around 120,000 clones, around three quarters of them seen just once. The origin of this receptor is a man in his thirties or forties in good health and CMV-seropositive. Input material: PBMCs. The chain uses TRBV7-8 and TRBJ1-2, with D perhaps matching TRBD1 (6 bases). CDR3 sequence (DNA): TGTGCCAGCAGCCTAAACAGGGATGGCTACACCTTC. Translating it yields CASSLNRDGYTF. Based on the CDR3 plus reference TRBV7-8 and TRBJ1-2, the full variable domain is GAGVSQSPRYKVAKRGQDVALRCDPISGHVSLFWYQQALGQGPEFLTYFQNEAQLDKSGLPSDRFFAERPEGSVSTLKIQRTQQEDSAVYLCASSLNRDGYTFGSGTRLTVV.